Listed below are T cell receptor beta chains from one sample, sequenced in a study of T cells in Graves' hyperthyroidism and ophthalmopathy. Via MiXCR, TCRdb re-called the multiplex PCR reads, giving one row per CDR3 protein. The table records 40,000 to 55,000 distinct CDR3 sequences, around half of them present only once. Source material: peripheral blood or thyroid tissue (not recorded which). The origin of the receptors is a woman in her forties or fifties with Graves' hyperthyroidism. The CDR3 runs from the conserved cysteine through the conserved F or W. A D gene is named only where the DNA matches it firmly. Clone size is given for some rows only: seen once, a few or many times, or a class if the clone is expanded.

cdr3_nt: TGTGCCACAAAGGAAGCTGGAAACACCATATATTTT
cdr3_aa: CATKEAGNTIYF
v_call: TRBV5-4
j_call: TRBJ1-3
clone_size: many
d_call: NA

cdr3_nt: TGTGCCAGCAGCTTGATTGTGGGGGAGGGCTACACCTTC
cdr3_aa: CASSLIVGEGYTF
v_call: TRBV5-4
j_call: TRBJ1-2
clone_size: many
d_call: NA

cdr3_nt: TGCAGTGCTCCCCAAGTGGAGACCCAGTACTTC
cdr3_aa: CSAPQVETQYF
v_call: TRBV20-1
j_call: TRBJ2-5
clone_size: NA
d_call: NA

cdr3_nt: TGTGCCAGCAGCCGGGTACAAGAGACCCAGTACTTC
cdr3_aa: CASSRVQETQYF
v_call: TRBV7-9
j_call: TRBJ2-5
clone_size: NA
d_call: NA

cdr3_nt: TGTGCCAGCAGCTGGGGACAGGGGACGGGAAGCACTGAAGCTTTCTTT
cdr3_aa: CASSWGQGTGSTEAFF
v_call: TRBV7-9
j_call: TRBJ1-1
clone_size: NA
d_call: TRBD1

cdr3_nt: TGCAGTGCCAGCAGCTTAGGTCAGGCCCTAGGCTACACCTTC
cdr3_aa: CSASSLGQALGYTF
v_call: TRBV20-1
j_call: TRBJ1-2
clone_size: once
d_call: NA

cdr3_nt: TGCGCCAGCAGCTCGAGGACTAGCGCACAAGAGACCCAGTACTTC
cdr3_aa: CASSSRTSAQETQYF
v_call: TRBV5-1
j_call: TRBJ2-5
clone_size: many
d_call: TRBD2

cdr3_nt: TGTGCCAGCAGTGCGGGACAGGTCCACGAGCAGTACTTC
cdr3_aa: CASSAGQVHEQYF
v_call: TRBV2
j_call: TRBJ2-7
clone_size: NA
d_call: TRBD1

cdr3_nt: TGTGCCAGCAGATTGGACAGGGGGGGGAGGGCTGAAGCTTTCTTT
cdr3_aa: CASRLDRGGRAEAFF
v_call: TRBV28
j_call: TRBJ1-1
clone_size: many
d_call: TRBD1

cdr3_nt: TGTGCCAGCAGCTTAACAGGGGACGGGACAGGATACGGCTACACCTTC
cdr3_aa: CASSLTGDGTGYGYTF
v_call: TRBV7-9
j_call: TRBJ1-2
clone_size: NA
d_call: TRBD1

cdr3_nt: TGTGCCAGCAGCCCGTGGGGGGATAATTCACCCCTCCACTTT
cdr3_aa: CASSPWGDNSPLHF
v_call: TRBV6-6
j_call: TRBJ1-6
clone_size: many
d_call: NA

cdr3_nt: TGTGCCAGCAGTGTGGCGAGTGGCTACACCTTC
cdr3_aa: CASSVASGYTF
v_call: TRBV7-9
j_call: TRBJ1-2
clone_size: NA
d_call: NA

cdr3_nt: TGTGCCAGCAGCCATTTCAGAAAGGACACCGAAGCTTTCTTT
cdr3_aa: CASSHFRKDTEAFF
v_call: TRBV5-6
j_call: TRBJ1-1
clone_size: NA
d_call: NA

cdr3_nt: TGTGCCAGCAGCGGGCCTCGGGGTACTGAAGCTTTCTTT
cdr3_aa: CASSGPRGTEAFF
v_call: TRBV6-5
j_call: TRBJ1-1
clone_size: many
d_call: NA

cdr3_nt: TGCAGTGAGACGGGACAGGAAAAACTGTTTTTT
cdr3_aa: CSETGQEKLFF
v_call: TRBV20-1
j_call: TRBJ1-4
clone_size: NA
d_call: TRBD1

cdr3_nt: TGTGCCAGCAGAGAACAGGGCTCTGGGGCCAACGTCCTGACTTTC
cdr3_aa: CASREQGSGANVLTF
v_call: TRBV7-8
j_call: TRBJ2-6
clone_size: many
d_call: NA

cdr3_nt: TGTGCCAGCAGTTACGGGGCTTGGAACGAGCATTTT
cdr3_aa: CASSYGAWNEHF
v_call: TRBV6-5
j_call: TRBJ1-5
clone_size: few
d_call: NA

cdr3_nt: TGCAGTGCTAGCTCGCTCGCTGGGAACTACGAGCAGTACTTC
cdr3_aa: CSASSLAGNYEQYF
v_call: TRBV20-1
j_call: TRBJ2-7
clone_size: NA
d_call: NA

cdr3_nt: TGTGCCAGCAGCTTGACTAGTGGAAACACCTACGAGCAGTACTTC
cdr3_aa: CASSLTSGNTYEQYF
v_call: TRBV5-6
j_call: TRBJ2-7
clone_size: NA
d_call: NA

cdr3_nt: TGCAGTGCTAGGAGTGGTGGTCGAGCAAAACTGTTTTTT
cdr3_aa: CSARSGGRAKLFF
v_call: TRBV20-1
j_call: TRBJ1-4
clone_size: many
d_call: NA

cdr3_nt: TGTGCCAGCACCCGGGAAGGGGGCCAGCCCCAGCATTTT
cdr3_aa: CASTREGGQPQHF
v_call: TRBV2
j_call: TRBJ1-5
clone_size: many
d_call: TRBD1

cdr3_nt: TGCAGTGCTAGCGGGACTAGCGGGCTCTACGAGCAGTACTTC
cdr3_aa: CSASGTSGLYEQYF
v_call: TRBV20-1
j_call: TRBJ2-7
clone_size: many
d_call: TRBD2

cdr3_nt: TGTGCCATCAGAGAAACAACTAGCGGGAATACCTACGAGCAGTACTTC
cdr3_aa: CAIRETTSGNTYEQYF
v_call: TRBV10-3
j_call: TRBJ2-7
clone_size: NA
d_call: TRBD2

cdr3_nt: TGTGCCAGCAGTGAAGGGGGGGCGGGGGGCCAGCCCCAGCATTTT
cdr3_aa: CASSEGGAGGQPQHF
v_call: TRBV25-1
j_call: TRBJ1-5
clone_size: NA
d_call: NA

cdr3_nt: TGCGCCAGCAGCTTGGAGTCAGGGCCTACCGGGGAGCTGTTTTTT
cdr3_aa: CASSLESGPTGELFF
v_call: TRBV5-1
j_call: TRBJ2-2
clone_size: many
d_call: NA

cdr3_nt: TGTGCCAGCCGGGACAGGGGAAATCAGCCCCAGCATTTT
cdr3_aa: CASRDRGNQPQHF
v_call: TRBV2
j_call: TRBJ1-5
clone_size: many
d_call: TRBD1

cdr3_nt: TGTGCCAGCAGCTCACAGGCGGGCTTGACCGGGGAGCTGTTTTTT
cdr3_aa: CASSSQAGLTGELFF
v_call: TRBV11-1
j_call: TRBJ2-2
clone_size: NA
d_call: NA

cdr3_nt: TGTGCCAGCAGCGTGCCGTCTGGGGCCAACGTCCTGACTTTC
cdr3_aa: CASSVPSGANVLTF
v_call: TRBV2
j_call: TRBJ2-6
clone_size: NA
d_call: NA

cdr3_nt: TGTGCCAGCAGCTTGTCCGGTGGGTACGAGCAGTACTTC
cdr3_aa: CASSLSGGYEQYF
v_call: TRBV5-5
j_call: TRBJ2-7
clone_size: NA
d_call: NA

cdr3_nt: TGTGCCAGCAGGGGGGGCGATGACTATGGCTACACCTTC
cdr3_aa: CASRGGDDYGYTF
v_call: TRBV2
j_call: TRBJ1-2
clone_size: NA
d_call: NA